This is a list of T cell receptor beta chains from one sample in a study of T cell responses to AZD1222 COVID-19 vaccine. The assay was immunoSEQ multiplex PCR, and TCRdb's table has in-frame clones only and misses some. The table lists around 78,000 clones, nearly 90% of them singletons. Sequencing used peripheral blood, obtained on day 0 of MenACWY control vaccination. These receptors were obtained from an adult in good health. Each CDR3 is given with its conserved first and last residue. The D gene is left open where the match is weak. For some rows the clone size is stated as once, few or many, or as a class when expanded; others skip it.

j_gene: TRBJ2-5; abundance: few; d_gene: TRBD2; v_gene: TRBV5-4; CDR3nt: TGTGCCAGCAGCCCCGCGGGTAGCGGGGGGACTCAAGAGACCCAGTACTTC; CDR3aa: CASSPAGSGGTQETQYF
j_gene: TRBJ1-3; abundance: few; d_gene: -; v_gene: TRBV5-8; CDR3nt: TGTGCCAGCAGCTTGGCGGAAAACACCATATATTTT; CDR3aa: CASSLAENTIYF
j_gene: TRBJ2-2; abundance: -; d_gene: -; v_gene: TRBV6-2/TRBV6-3; CDR3nt: TGTGCCAGCAGTGACCGGGACGCAGGCGGGGAGCTGTTTTTT; CDR3aa: CASSDRDAGGELFF
j_gene: TRBJ2-7; abundance: medium-sized; d_gene: -; v_gene: TRBV7-9; CDR3nt: TGTGCCAGCAGCTTACCCAGGGACTCCTACGAGCAGTACTTC; CDR3aa: CASSLPRDSYEQYF
j_gene: TRBJ1-1; abundance: once; d_gene: -; v_gene: TRBV11-3; CDR3nt: TGTGCCAGCAGCTCGGGGGTAGGCACTGAAGCTTTCTTT; CDR3aa: CASSSGVGTEAFF
j_gene: TRBJ2-5; abundance: once; d_gene: TRBD1; v_gene: TRBV5-1; CDR3nt: TGCGCCAGCAGCATTCGAGGAGGGACAGGGTCGGTGGGGCAAGAGACCCAGTACTTC; CDR3aa: CASSIRGGTGSVGQETQYF
j_gene: TRBJ1-5; abundance: -; d_gene: -; v_gene: TRBV4-3; CDR3nt: TGCGCCAGCAGCCCCAACCTCCCGGGGTTAGTCGGCCAGCCCCAGCATTTT; CDR3aa: CASSPNLPGLVGQPQHF
j_gene: TRBJ1-2; abundance: -; d_gene: -; v_gene: TRBV19; CDR3nt: TGTGCCAGTAGCTTCCTGGCGGGGCCCTATGGCTACACCTTC; CDR3aa: CASSFLAGPYGYTF
j_gene: TRBJ2-1; abundance: -; d_gene: -; v_gene: TRBV13; CDR3nt: TGTGCCAGCAGCTTTTCCAGGAGCGCCAATGAGCAGTTCTTC; CDR3aa: CASSFSRSANEQFF
j_gene: TRBJ1-4; abundance: -; d_gene: TRBD1; v_gene: TRBV5-5; CDR3nt: TGTGCCAGCAGCACCCCGGGACAGGGAAATGAAAAACTGTTTTTT; CDR3aa: CASSTPGQGNEKLFF
j_gene: TRBJ2-2; abundance: -; d_gene: -; v_gene: TRBV19; CDR3nt: TGTGCCAGTAGTACTTATAGCGACACCGGGGAGCTGTTTTTT; CDR3aa: CASSTYSDTGELFF
j_gene: TRBJ1-6; abundance: -; d_gene: TRBD1; v_gene: TRBV2; CDR3nt: TGTGCCAGCAGTGAACAGGGGGCGCGTAATTCACCCCTCCACTTT; CDR3aa: CASSEQGARNSPLHF
j_gene: TRBJ1-1; abundance: -; d_gene: -; v_gene: TRBV2; CDR3nt: TGTGCCAGCCTTAGGAACACTGAAGCTTTCTTT; CDR3aa: CASLRNTEAFF
j_gene: TRBJ2-7; abundance: -; d_gene: -; v_gene: TRBV5-6; CDR3nt: TGTGCCAGCAGCACCTCCTACGAGCAGTACTTC; CDR3aa: CASSTSYEQYF
j_gene: TRBJ2-3; abundance: -; d_gene: -; v_gene: TRBV27; CDR3nt: TGTGCCAGCAGTAAGAATCTTGGTTTGGGTACGCAGTATTTT; CDR3aa: CASSKNLGLGTQYF
j_gene: TRBJ1-1; abundance: -; d_gene: -; v_gene: TRBV6-5; CDR3nt: TGTGCCAGCAGGATCGAAGGGGGCACTGAAGCTTTCTTT; CDR3aa: CASRIEGGTEAFF
j_gene: TRBJ1-4; abundance: once; d_gene: -; v_gene: TRBV19; CDR3nt: TGTGCCAGTAACGATGGGCCGGACACAAAACTGTTTTTT; CDR3aa: CASNDGPDTKLFF
j_gene: TRBJ1-5; abundance: once; d_gene: TRBD1; v_gene: TRBV30; CDR3nt: TGTGCCTGGAGAGCCGGGACAGGCAACAATCAGCCCCAGCATTTT; CDR3aa: CAWRAGTGNNQPQHF
j_gene: TRBJ1-5; abundance: -; d_gene: -; v_gene: TRBV19; CDR3nt: TGTGCCAGTAGTGCCAACTTTGGGACTACCTGGGGGAATCAGCCCCAGCATTTT; CDR3aa: CASSANFGTTWGNQPQHF
j_gene: TRBJ1-2; abundance: -; d_gene: TRBD1; v_gene: TRBV3-1/TRBV3-2; CDR3nt: TGTGCCAGCAGCCAAGATCGGGCAGGGGGTCGTACTTTC; CDR3aa: CASSQDRAGGRTF
j_gene: TRBJ1-6; abundance: -; d_gene: -; v_gene: TRBV5-6; CDR3nt: TGTGCCAGCAGCTTAGAGGGGTCAGGGTCACCCCTCCACTTT; CDR3aa: CASSLEGSGSPLHF
j_gene: TRBJ1-1; abundance: -; d_gene: -; v_gene: TRBV28; CDR3nt: TGTGCCAGCAGTTTTCAAGCTTACCAAATGAACACTGAAGCTTTCTTT; CDR3aa: CASSFQAYQMNTEAFF
j_gene: TRBJ1-2; abundance: -; d_gene: -; v_gene: TRBV6-6; CDR3nt: TGTGCCAGCAGTTCCCGGACAGCCACTAACTATGGCTACACCTTC; CDR3aa: CASSSRTATNYGYTF
j_gene: TRBJ1-2; abundance: -; d_gene: TRBD1; v_gene: TRBV7-9; CDR3nt: TGTGCCAGCAGCTTTTCGACAGGGATCTATGGCTACACCTTC; CDR3aa: CASSFSTGIYGYTF
j_gene: TRBJ1-1; abundance: -; d_gene: -; v_gene: TRBV2; CDR3nt: TGTGCCAGCAGTGAAGGCTGGGTCAGGATGAACACTGAAGCTTTCTTT; CDR3aa: CASSEGWVRMNTEAFF
j_gene: TRBJ2-2; abundance: few; d_gene: TRBD2; v_gene: TRBV7-9; CDR3nt: TGTGCCAGCCGATCGGGGGCTAGCGGGCCCAGCACCGGGGAGCTGTTTTTT; CDR3aa: CASRSGASGPSTGELFF
j_gene: TRBJ1-2; abundance: -; d_gene: -; v_gene: TRBV7-2; CDR3nt: TGTGCCAGCAGCTTAGAGAGGGGGGCCGGTTGGGGCTACACCTTC; CDR3aa: CASSLERGAGWGYTF
j_gene: TRBJ1-2; abundance: -; d_gene: -; v_gene: TRBV3-1/TRBV3-2; CDR3nt: TGTGCCAGCAGGTTACAGGGAATCGATGGCTACACCTTC; CDR3aa: CASRLQGIDGYTF
j_gene: TRBJ2-7; abundance: -; d_gene: -; v_gene: TRBV28; CDR3nt: TGTGCCAGCAGTTTTCCCCTTGCCAGGGAGCAGTACTTC; CDR3aa: CASSFPLAREQYF
j_gene: TRBJ2-2; abundance: -; d_gene: -; v_gene: TRBV24-1; CDR3nt: TGTGCCACCAGTGACCAAAATCTAGCGTCGTACACCGGGGAGCTGTTTTTT; CDR3aa: CATSDQNLASYTGELFF
j_gene: TRBJ2-2; abundance: -; d_gene: -; v_gene: TRBV7-9; CDR3nt: TGTGCCAGCAGCCCCCCATTACACACCGGGGAGCTGTTTTTT; CDR3aa: CASSPPLHTGELFF
j_gene: TRBJ2-3; abundance: -; d_gene: TRBD2; v_gene: TRBV5-6; CDR3nt: TGTGCCAGCAGCCTGCGGACTAGCGGGGGGGCAGATACGCAGTATTTT; CDR3aa: CASSLRTSGGADTQYF
j_gene: TRBJ1-2; abundance: -; d_gene: TRBD1; v_gene: TRBV28; CDR3nt: TGTGCCAGCAGTTTGGAGGACAGGGACGATGGCTACACCTTC; CDR3aa: CASSLEDRDDGYTF
j_gene: TRBJ1-1; abundance: once; d_gene: -; v_gene: TRBV7-3; CDR3nt: TGTGCCAGCAGCCCTCACCATGGGAGTGACACTGAAGCTTTCTTT; CDR3aa: CASSPHHGSDTEAFF
j_gene: TRBJ1-4; abundance: -; d_gene: TRBD1; v_gene: TRBV28; CDR3nt: TGTGCCAGCAGTCTTCGTATGGGGGGACAGGGTGCAACTAATGAAAAACTGTTTTTT; CDR3aa: CASSLRMGGQGATNEKLFF
j_gene: TRBJ2-7; abundance: once; d_gene: -; v_gene: TRBV6-2/TRBV6-3; CDR3nt: TGTGCCAGCAGTTACTCGTTTAAGGAACAGCAGTACTTC; CDR3aa: CASSYSFKEQQYF
j_gene: TRBJ1-1; abundance: -; d_gene: -; v_gene: TRBV5-1; CDR3nt: TGCGCCAGCAGCCCGGAGGGGAGCAAGAACACTGAAGCTTTCTTT; CDR3aa: CASSPEGSKNTEAFF
j_gene: TRBJ2-7; abundance: -; d_gene: -; v_gene: TRBV5-1; CDR3nt: TGCGCCAGCAGCATGGGACATCCTGGCTCCTACGAGCAGTACTTC; CDR3aa: CASSMGHPGSYEQYF
j_gene: TRBJ2-1; abundance: -; d_gene: -; v_gene: TRBV19; CDR3nt: TGTGCCAGTAGTATATACGGTCGGCGGGAGCAGTTCTTC; CDR3aa: CASSIYGRREQFF
j_gene: TRBJ1-5; abundance: once; d_gene: -; v_gene: TRBV27; CDR3nt: TGTGCCAGCAGTTCCGGGACCGAGAAGGGACGGAAGCAGCCCCAGCATTTT; CDR3aa: CASSSGTEKGRKQPQHF
j_gene: TRBJ2-7; abundance: -; d_gene: TRBD1; v_gene: TRBV7-2; CDR3nt: TGTGCCAGCACTTCGGGGGACAGGAGTAAGTACGAGCAGTACTTC; CDR3aa: CASTSGDRSKYEQYF
j_gene: TRBJ1-1; abundance: -; d_gene: -; v_gene: TRBV12-3/TRBV12-4; CDR3nt: TGTGCCAGCAGCTCCATACAGGGAACTGAAGCTTTCTTT; CDR3aa: CASSSIQGTEAFF
j_gene: TRBJ2-6; abundance: -; d_gene: -; v_gene: TRBV7-2; CDR3nt: TGTGCCAGCAGCCCTAGACTATCTGGGGCCAACGTCCTGACTTTC; CDR3aa: CASSPRLSGANVLTF
j_gene: TRBJ1-6; abundance: -; d_gene: -; v_gene: TRBV7-9; CDR3nt: TGTGCCAGCAGCTTACAGGCCGTACATTCACCCCTCCACTTT; CDR3aa: CASSLQAVHSPLHF
j_gene: TRBJ2-7; abundance: -; d_gene: -; v_gene: TRBV2; CDR3nt: TGTGCCAGCAGTTTGTTTAACATAGACGAGCAGTACTTC; CDR3aa: CASSLFNIDEQYF
j_gene: TRBJ1-1; abundance: few; d_gene: -; v_gene: TRBV11-1; CDR3nt: TGTGCCAGCAGCTTATACAGGGAGACTGAAGCTTTCTTT; CDR3aa: CASSLYRETEAFF
j_gene: TRBJ2-2; abundance: -; d_gene: -; v_gene: TRBV18; CDR3nt: TGTGCCAGCTCACCACCGACGGGATGGGGCACCGGGGAGCTGTTTTTT; CDR3aa: CASSPPTGWGTGELFF
j_gene: TRBJ2-4; abundance: -; d_gene: TRBD2; v_gene: TRBV7-9; CDR3nt: TGTGCCAGCAGCCCGCGGGGGGGGCTGGAAGCCAAAAACATTCAGTACTTC; CDR3aa: CASSPRGGLEAKNIQYF
j_gene: TRBJ2-7; abundance: -; d_gene: -; v_gene: TRBV18; CDR3nt: TGTGCCAGCTCACCACCCTCGGGCTACGAGCAGTACTTC; CDR3aa: CASSPPSGYEQYF
j_gene: TRBJ2-7; abundance: -; d_gene: -; v_gene: TRBV4-1; CDR3nt: TGCGCCAGCAGCCTTCAGGGGCGTGCCCCTACCTACGAGCAGTACTTC; CDR3aa: CASSLQGRAPTYEQYF
j_gene: TRBJ1-5; abundance: -; d_gene: -; v_gene: TRBV3-1/TRBV3-2; CDR3nt: TGTGCCAGCAGTTCGTTTGGCGGGGAGCCCCAGCATTTT; CDR3aa: CASSSFGGEPQHF
j_gene: TRBJ2-7; abundance: -; d_gene: -; v_gene: TRBV28; CDR3nt: TGTGCCAGCAGTCTCACAGGCTACGAGCAGTACTTC; CDR3aa: CASSLTGYEQYF
j_gene: TRBJ1-6; abundance: -; d_gene: -; v_gene: TRBV19; CDR3nt: TGTGCCAGTAGTCCCGACATTGGGAATTCACCCCTCCACTTT; CDR3aa: CASSPDIGNSPLHF
j_gene: TRBJ1-2; abundance: -; d_gene: -; v_gene: TRBV7-6; CDR3nt: TGTGCCAGCAGCTCGGGACCGAGAGGAGCTAACTATGGCTACACCTTC; CDR3aa: CASSSGPRGANYGYTF